What follows are 15 T cell receptor beta chains derived from one specimen sequenced in a study of blood T cell repertoires in COVID-19. Method: immunoSEQ multiplex PCR; TCRdb's copy keeps in-frame clones and lacks some. The sample holds about 400,000 clones, 80% to 90% seen once. Sequenced: PBMCs or T cells enriched from blood (not recorded which). The receptors shown here come from a woman in her forties or fifties who had recovered from COVID-19.

J is TRBJ1-6 and V is TRBV19; 7 bases are a match to TRBD1. V trimming: 7 bases; J trimming: 8 bases; junction bases outside the gene matches: 5. The CDR3 totals 13 residues. Germline V lookup: CDR1 LNHDA, CDR2 SQIVND (reference sequence). The CDR3 sequence is CASKRGLDSPLHF. The CDR3 DNA sequence: TGTGCCAGTAAGAGGGGGCTCGATTCACCCCTCCACTTT.

The chain combines TRBV11-2 with TRBJ1-2; 11 positions agree with TRBD1. CDR1 is SGHAT and CDR2 is FQNNGV in the germline V gene. This CDR3 has 15 residues. The V and J ends lost 0 bases and 7 bases, in that order; junction bases with no gene match: 4. CDR3 loop: CASSLDWTGGSGYTF. The CDR3 DNA reads TGTGCCAGCAGCTTAGATTGGACAGGGGGCTCTGGCTACACCTTC. Complete variable domain (other parts from reference TRBV11-2 and TRBJ1-2): EAGVAQSPRYKIIEKRQSVAFWCNPISGHATLYWYQQILGQGPKLLIQFQNNGVVDDSQLPKDRFSAERLKGVDSTLKIQPAKLEDSAVYLCASSLDWTGGSGYTFGSGTRLTVV.

The chain recombines TRBV30 with TRBJ1-2, with 9 bases aligning to TRBD1. The V gene's germline CDR1 is GTSNPN and CDR2 SVGIG (reference sequence). V was clipped by 4 bases and J by 4 bases; unmatched bases: 10. The CDR3 has 15 residues. The DNA of the CDR3 is TGTGCCTGGATGCTTACAACAGGGGGCCGCTATGGCTACACCTTC. Encoded protein: CAWMLTTGGRYGYTF.

The gene calls are TRBV19 and TRBJ2-2, with D tentatively TRBD2 (5 bases). The V gene's germline CDR1 is LNHDA and CDR2 SQIVND (reference sequence). V lost 2 bases and J lost 6, with 10 bases in between. The CDR3 totals 14 residues. CDR3 in amino acids: CASSIWGVAGELFF. Here the CDR3 DNA reads TGTGCCAGTAGTATATGGGGAGTGGCCGGGGAGCTGTTTTTT.

J is TRBJ2-1 and V is TRBV12-5; no firm D call. CDR3 size: 18 residues. CDR1 and CDR2 from the germline V gene are LGHNT and FRNRAP. The V and J ends lost 4 bases and 2 bases respectively, with 21 bases between them. The DNA of the CDR3 is TGTGCTAGTGGTTCGCCCCATCCAAACTCCCTCGCCTACAATGAGCAGTTCTTC. Its protein is CASGSPHPNSLAYNEQFF. Drawing the rest from reference TRBV12-5 and TRBJ2-1, the complete variable domain is DARVTQTPRHKVTEMGQEVTMRCQPILGHNTVFWYRQTMMQGLELLAYFRNRAPLDDSGMPKDRFSAEMPDATLATLKIQPSEPRDSAVYFCASGSPHPNSLAYNEQFFGPGTRLTVL.

This clone showed up just a few times. The chain uses TRBV19 and TRBJ2-2; 9 nucleotides align to TRBD1. The CDR3 has 16 residues. Germline-derived CDR1 and CDR2 are LNHDA and SQIVND (reference sequence). V trimming: 4 bases; J trimming: 1 base; junction bases outside the gene matches: 4. DNA of the CDR3: TGTGCCAGTAGTAAGGGACAGGGTATGAACACCGGGGAGCTGTTTTTT. Translated, it gives CASSKGQGMNTGELFF.

The V call is TRBV5-1, the J call TRBJ2-7, with TRBD2 as a possible D gene (7 bases). Trimming took off 5 bases at V and 5 bases at J, with 20 bases between the two ends. CDR3 size: 15 residues. Germline CDR1 SGHRS, CDR2 YFSETQ. CDR3 sequence (DNA): TGCGCCAGCAGGGGGGGGCCACAGGGATCCCACGAGCAGTACTTC. Amino acids: CASRGGPQGSHEQYF.

This clone occurred once. The chain uses TRBV27 and TRBJ1-5; possibly TRBD1 for D (5 bases). Germline CDR1 and CDR2: MNHEY and SMNVEV (reference sequence). Deletions cut 3 bases from V and 6 bases from J, with 15 bases between. The CDR3 covers 15 residues. The CDR3 nucleotides are TGTGCCAGCAGTTTGTGGGGCCAGGGCGGTCAGCCCCAGCATTTT. This translates into CASSLWGQGGQPQHF.

The J gene is TRBJ1-2, the V gene TRBV30, with 7 positions matching TRBD1. Unmatched junction bases numbered 8, after V lost 2 bases and J lost 8 bases. The CDR3 is 13 amino acids. Germline V gene lookup returns CDR1 GTSNPN and CDR2 SVGIG (reference sequence). In DNA form, the CDR3 reads TGTGCCTGGAGTCGTCTAGGGGGCGCCGGCTACACCTTC. Its translation is CAWSRLGGAGYTF.

The V gene is TRBV9, the J gene TRBJ2-3, with 12 bases lining up with TRBD2. This CDR3 is built from 16 residues. Germline CDR1 SGDLS, CDR2 YYNGEE. J was trimmed by 2 bases and V by 5 bases; bases with no gene match: 6. The CDR3 protein is CASRPSGGAPTDTQYF. CDR3 DNA: TGTGCCAGCAGGCCTAGCGGGGGGGCGCCCACAGATACGCAGTATTTT.

V and J are TRBV5-1 and TRBJ1-1, with D tentatively TRBD1 (5 bases). From germline, CDR1 is SGHRS and CDR2 YFSETQ. Trimming removed 0 bases at V and 0 bases at J, with 9 bases between. This CDR3 is built from 15 residues. The CDR3 DNA sequence: TGCGCCAGCAGCTTGGCTGGGGCCATGAACACTGAAGCTTTCTTT. Its protein is CASSLAGAMNTEAFF.

This chain uses TRBV19 with TRBJ1-2, with 7 bases matching TRBD1. With 2 bases clipped from V and 6 bases from J, the junction kept 3 bases outside the gene matches. Germline loops: CDR1 LNHDA, CDR2 SQIVND (reference sequence). CDR3 length equals 13 residues. The CDR3 nucleotides are TGTGCCAGTAGTATAACTGGGACAGATGGCTACACCTTC. Translating it yields CASSITGTDGYTF.

To note about this clone: Distinct nucleotide sequences in the sample also encode this CDR3. The rearrangement joins TRBV3-1 (or the pseudogene TRBV3-2) to TRBJ1-1, with TRBD1 as a possible D gene (5 bases). The V gene's germline CDR1 is LGHDT and CDR2 YNNKEL (reference sequence). The CDR3 has 13 residues. Trimming left V 1 base short and J 5 bases short, with 8 bases between. The CDR3 DNA follows: TGTGCCAGCAGCCAAGCGGGGGTAACTGAAGCTTTCTTT. This codes for CASSQAGVTEAFF.

This clone appeared a few times. V gene TRBV2 combines with J gene TRBJ1-2; possible D gene TRBD1, 6 bases. The CDR3 sequence is 13 residues long. From germline, CDR1 is SNHLY and CDR2 FYNNEI. Trimming shortened V by 0 bases and J by 13 bases, and 15 bases separated the two germline ends. The CDR3: CASSEARTALGTF. The CDR3 DNA sequence: TGTGCCAGCAGTGAAGCACGGACAGCCTTGGGCACCTTC.

This chain connects TRBV13 to TRBJ1-1; D may be TRBD1 (6 bases). Germline V CDR1 and CDR2: PRHDT, FYEKMQ (reference sequence). The V and J ends lost 5 bases and 6 bases respectively, with 13 bases between them. The CDR3 is 13 amino acids. The CDR3 DNA follows: TGTGCCAGCAGCCCCAACAGGGCCCCTGAAGCTTTCTTT. Protein: CASSPNRAPEAFF.